The clone carrying this TCR beta chain was found a few times. The data are from a study of blood T cell repertoires in COVID-19. Profiling relied on immunoSEQ multiplex PCR, and the TCRdb table lists in-frame clones only, not all of them. This table has roughly 100,000 clones, 87% appearing once. J was trimmed by 1 base and V by 0 bases; bases with no gene match: 6. CDR3 length equals 16 residues. The germline V gene has CDR1 SGHRS and CDR2 YFSETQ. What was sequenced was peripheral blood. The clonotype originates from a man in his forties or fifties in a cohort sampled during active COVID-19. The V call is TRBV5-1, the J call TRBJ1-1; 7 nucleotides agree with TRBD1. CDR3 DNA: TGCGCCAGCAGCTTGGGTTCTAGGACAGGGAACACTGAAGCTTTCTTT. Translating it yields CASSLGSRTGNTEAFF.